Sequencing of this TCR beta chain was carried out in a study of OX40 agonist ivuxolimab in advanced cancers. V was shortened by 8 bases and J by 7 bases, with 11 bases between the two germline ends. The length of the CDR3 is 12 residues. Germline V gene data show CDR1 as LNHDA and CDR2 as SQIVND (reference sequence). Clones were sequenced by immunoSEQ multiplex PCR, and TCRdb holds only the in-frame ones, with some missing. The data show 20,000 or so clones, approximately 90% seen once. The sequence was collected from an adult with an advanced solid tumor such as melanoma, head and neck, liver or kidney cancer. This sample comprised CD4+ or CD8+ T cells sorted from blood, obtained in a trial of the OX40 agonist ivuxolimab. The rearrangement links TRBV19 to TRBJ2-2; D might be TRBD2 (7 bases). The CDR3: CASWEGVGELFF. The CDR3 DNA follows: TGTGCCAGTTGGGAGGGGGTCGGGGAGCTGTTTTTT.